This T cell receptor beta chain was sequenced for a study of cytomegalovirus exposure and HLA in healthy donors. Comment on this clone: Its antigen is not identified.

This CDR3 has 16 amino acids. Germline V gives CDR1 LNHDA, CDR2 SQIVND (reference sequence). The V end lost 1 base, the J end lost 4 bases, and 14 bases lay between the germline ends. A multiplex PCR was run with 60 Vbeta primers and 13 Jbeta primers. Sequencing used immunoSEQ multiplex PCR; TCRdb keeps in-frame clones, though not all of them. The profile shows about 140,000 clones, more than 70% of them singletons. The study, taken as a whole, reports: The study flagged around 160 TCR beta chains as cytomegalovirus-associated.

This clonotype was obtained from a man aged 50-60 years in good health and CMV-seronegative. The chain joins TRBV19 to TRBJ1-5; the D is unclear. Sequenced: PBMCs. The CDR3 DNA is TGTGCCAGTAGTATAGCTAGAGACGCTACTAATCAGCCCCAGCATTTT. It is translated as CASSIARDATNQPQHF.